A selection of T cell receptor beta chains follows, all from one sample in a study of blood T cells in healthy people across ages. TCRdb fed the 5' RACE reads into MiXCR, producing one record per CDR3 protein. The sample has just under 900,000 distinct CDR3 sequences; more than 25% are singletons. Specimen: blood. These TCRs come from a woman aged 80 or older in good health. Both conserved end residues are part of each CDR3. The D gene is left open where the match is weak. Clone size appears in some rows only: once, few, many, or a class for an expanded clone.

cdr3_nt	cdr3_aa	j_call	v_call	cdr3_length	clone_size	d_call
TGTGCCAGCAGTCCAGGAGGGGCGGCCAAAAACATTCAGTACTTC	CASSPGGAAKNIQYF	TRBJ2-4	TRBV12-3/TRBV12-4	15	many	NA
TGTGCCAGCAGGGGCACCGGGACAGGGAGTTACGAGCAGTACTTC	CASRGTGTGSYEQYF	TRBJ2-7	TRBV6-5	15	many	TRBD1
TGTGCCAGCAGCTTAGTTGGGACAGGGTCGAACAATGAGCAGTTCTTC	CASSLVGTGSNNEQFF	TRBJ2-1	TRBV7-2	16	many	TRBD1
TGTGCCAGCACCCAAAGCCCCTGGAATGAGCAGTTCTTC	CASTQSPWNEQFF	TRBJ2-1	TRBV7-2	13	many	NA
TGTGCCAGCCGTCTTAACACCGGGGAGCTGTTTTTT	CASRLNTGELFF	TRBJ2-2	TRBV6-2/TRBV6-3	12	NA	NA
TGTGCCAGCAGCTTAACACAGGGGGGAAACAATCAGCCCCAGCATTTT	CASSLTQGGNNQPQHF	TRBJ1-5	TRBV7-2	16	few	TRBD1
TGTGCCAGCAGTGAAGAGTCTGGGGGTATCGCAGATACGCAGTATTTT	CASSEESGGIADTQYF	TRBJ2-3	TRBV25-1	16	NA	NA
TGTGCCAGCAAAGGAGACAGGGCCAATGAGCAGTTCTTC	CASKGDRANEQFF	TRBJ2-1	TRBV7-9	13	many	TRBD1
TGTGCCAGCAAAAGAGGAAGCGGGGGGAACTCCTACGAGCAGTACTTC	CASKRGSGGNSYEQYF	TRBJ2-7	TRBV11-2	16	many	TRBD2
TGTGCCAGCAGGCCTGGAGGGTTTAGCTCCTACGAGCAGTACTTC	CASRPGGFSSYEQYF	TRBJ2-7	TRBV12-3/TRBV12-4	15	many	NA
TGTGCCTGGAGTTTGACAGGGGGGGTGGATACGCAGTATTTT	CAWSLTGGVDTQYF	TRBJ2-3	TRBV30	14	NA	TRBD1
TGTGCCAGCAGCCCGGGTGGAAACCCGAATGAAAAACTGTTTTTT	CASSPGGNPNEKLFF	TRBJ1-4	TRBV7-2	15	many	NA
TGCAGCGTAGACAGGTACCAAGAGACCCAGTACTTC	CSVDRYQETQYF	TRBJ2-5	TRBV29-1	12	many	NA
TGTGCCAGCAGCGGACAGGGAATCCAAGCCCAGCATTTT	CASSGQGIQAQHF	TRBJ1-5	TRBV12-3/TRBV12-4	13	many	TRBD1
TGTGCCAGCAGTAGGGAGGGGGGAGTAGGATCACCCCTCCACTTT	CASSREGGVGSPLHF	TRBJ1-6	TRBV12-3/TRBV12-4	15	NA	NA
TGCGCCAGCAGTCATTCTAGCGGATACAATGAGCAGTTCTTC	CASSHSSGYNEQFF	TRBJ2-1	TRBV5-1	14	NA	TRBD2
TGTGCCAGCAGTGCAGGGGGCGGTGAAAAACTGTTTTTT	CASSAGGGEKLFF	TRBJ1-4	TRBV12-3/TRBV12-4	13	many	TRBD1
TGTGCCAGCGGCTGGACTAGCGGGGGGAAAAGCTCCTACAATGAGCAGTACTTC	CASGWTSGGKSSYNEQYF	TRBJ2-7	TRBV6-2/TRBV6-3	18	few	TRBD2
TGCAGTGCTAGAGTGGGGGGAGGTGAAGAGACCCAGTACTTC	CSARVGGGEETQYF	TRBJ2-5	TRBV20-1	14	many	NA
TGTGCCAGCAGCCAAGTTGGGGCAAACACCGGGGAGCTGTTTTTT	CASSQVGANTGELFF	TRBJ2-2	TRBV4-2	15	many	NA